The rows below give T cell receptor beta chains drawn from one sample of a study of regulatory T cells in long-lasting Graves disease. TCRdb passed the multiplex PCR reads through MiXCR, listing each CDR3 protein once. The sample contains 540,000 or so distinct CDR3 sequences, less than 15% of which appear only once. This sample was also put to use in a study of T cells in Graves' hyperthyroidism and ophthalmopathy.

The sequencing used peripheral blood mononuclear cells (PBMCs), collected at new diagnosis, from a patient treated with antithyroid drugs. These receptors were obtained from a man aged 25-40 years with Graves disease. Both conserved end residues are part of each CDR3. D genes are given only for firm matches. Not all rows give a size; the values are once, few, many and, for expanded clones, a class.

clone_size d_call j_call v_call cdr3_aa cdr3_nt
many TRBD2 TRBJ2-1 TRBV7-8 CASSLVGSGRGEQFF TGTGCCAGCAGCTTAGTAGGTAGCGGGAGGGGTGAGCAGTTCTTC
- - TRBJ2-3 TRBV6-1 CASSPRTIRDTQYF TGTGCCAGCAGTCCAAGAACCATCCGGGATACGCAGTATTTT
few TRBD2 TRBJ2-1 TRBV6-2/TRBV6-3 CASSHVAGGLSNEQFF TGTGCCAGCAGTCATGTAGCGGGAGGTCTCAGTAATGAGCAGTTCTTC
many - TRBJ2-1 TRBV12-3/TRBV12-4 CASSPKTESYNEQFF TGTGCCAGCAGTCCGAAGACAGAGTCCTACAATGAGCAGTTCTTC
many - TRBJ2-2 TRBV29-1 CSIGQINTGELFF TGCAGCATAGGACAGATCAACACCGGGGAGCTGTTTTTT
many - TRBJ1-1 TRBV12-5 CASGFTGLLDEAFF TGTGCTAGTGGTTTCACTGGCCTGCTGGATGAAGCTTTCTTT
- - TRBJ2-7 TRBV7-9 CASSLAQTGRAYEQYF TGTGCCAGCAGCCTAGCGCAGACGGGCAGGGCCTACGAGCAGTACTTC
many - TRBJ2-7 TRBV20-1 CSAGGGYEQYF TGCAGTGCTGGGGGAGGATACGAGCAGTACTTC
many - TRBJ2-7 TRBV2 CASSPTYEQYF TGTGCCAGCAGCCCTACCTACGAGCAGTACTTC
- TRBD1 TRBJ2-7 TRBV9 CASSAGTGYSYEQYF TGTGCCAGCAGCGCCGGGACAGGTTACTCCTACGAGCAGTACTTC
many - TRBJ2-7 TRBV27 CASSWGVGDYEQYF TGTGCCAGCAGCTGGGGGGTCGGAGACTACGAGCAGTACTTC
many TRBD1 TRBJ2-2 TRBV27 CASSDRGWTGELFF TGTGCCAGCAGTGACAGGGGATGGACCGGGGAGCTGTTTTTT
many TRBD2 TRBJ2-1 TRBV24-1 CATSDTSGRGGEQFF TGTGCCACCAGTGATACTAGCGGGAGAGGTGGTGAGCAGTTCTTC
- - TRBJ2-5 TRBV7-9 CASSSEIRTVPAQYF TGTGCCAGCAGCTCGGAAATTCGGACAGTTCCTGCCCAGTACTTC
- - TRBJ2-5 TRBV24-1 CATSDPPGEETQYF TGTGCCACCAGTGACCCCCCGGGGGAAGAGACCCAGTACTTC
many TRBD2 TRBJ2-7 TRBV6-2/TRBV6-3 CASSQLAGARYEQYF TGTGCCAGCAGTCAACTAGCGGGAGCGAGGTACGAGCAGTACTTC
many - TRBJ1-2 TRBV12-3/TRBV12-4 CASSPGAYGYTF TGTGCCAGCAGTCCCGGAGCGTATGGCTACACCTTC
many TRBD1 TRBJ2-1 TRBV6-2/TRBV6-3 CASSSSTGRQFF TGTGCCAGCAGTTCGTCGACAGGGAGGCAGTTCTTC
- - TRBJ2-1 TRBV5-6 CASSPRGGLASNEQFF TGTGCCAGCAGCCCAAGGGGCGGTTTGGCTAGCAATGAGCAGTTCTTC
- - TRBJ2-7 TRBV11-2 CASSSGPYSYEQYF TGTGCCAGCAGCTCCGGGCCCTACTCCTACGAGCAGTACTTC
few - TRBJ2-3 TRBV5-1 CASSFPSVGSTDTQYF TGCGCCAGCAGCTTCCCCTCTGTGGGTAGCACAGATACGCAGTATTTT
few - TRBJ2-3 TRBV7-2 CASSLSVLDTQYF TGTGCCAGCAGCTTAAGTGTACTAGATACGCAGTATTTT
many - TRBJ2-5 TRBV5-1 CASSSQLDVGETQYF TGCGCCAGCAGCTCGCAACTAGACGTGGGAGAGACCCAGTACTTC
many TRBD1 TRBJ1-2 TRBV27 CASSLTQQGAHDYGYTF TGTGCCAGCAGTTTAACGCAACAGGGGGCGCACGACTATGGCTACACCTTC
- - TRBJ2-5 TRBV30 CAWSVGRQETQYF TGTGCCTGGAGTGTTGGCAGACAAGAGACCCAGTACTTC
many TRBD2 TRBJ2-1 TRBV12-3/TRBV12-4 CASSLSGRASYNEQFF TGTGCCAGCAGTTTAAGCGGGAGGGCATCCTACAATGAGCAGTTCTTC
- TRBD2 TRBJ2-2 TRBV11-1 CASSGLAGGGNTGELFF TGTGCCAGTTCGGGACTAGCGGGAGGTGGAAACACCGGGGAGCTGTTTTTT
many - TRBJ1-1 TRBV6-5 CASSYYGVEAEAFF TGTGCCAGCAGTTACTACGGGGTGGAGGCTGAAGCTTTCTTT
many - TRBJ1-1 TRBV29-1 CSVYIGATEAFF TGCAGCGTTTACATAGGGGCCACTGAAGCTTTCTTT
many - TRBJ2-1 TRBV11-1 CASSLEGGLMADYNEQFF TGTGCCAGCAGCTTAGAAGGGGGGCTTATGGCGGATTACAATGAGCAGTTCTTC
- - TRBJ2-3 TRBV12-3/TRBV12-4 CASSLVTSTDTRYF TGCGCCAGCAGTTTAGTTACTAGCACAGATACGCGGTATTTT
many - TRBJ1-2 TRBV7-2 CASTNKPRGYTF TGTGCCAGCACCAACAAACCGCGGGGCTACACCTTC
many - TRBJ2-7 TRBV12-5 CASGLVAVSYEQYF TGTGCTAGTGGTTTGGTCGCGGTCTCCTACGAGCAGTACTTC
few - TRBJ2-6 TRBV19 CASSIGLLSGANVLTF TGTGCCAGTAGTATTGGACTTCTATCTGGGGCCAACGTCCTGACTTTC
many - TRBJ2-7 TRBV20-1 CSASPGASYEQYF TGCAGTGCTAGTCCCGGGGCCTCCTACGAGCAGTACTTC
many - TRBJ2-1 TRBV18 CASSQGNLASRFF TGTGCCAGCTCGCAGGGAAACTTAGCCTCACGGTTCTTC
many TRBD1 TRBJ1-5 TRBV5-1 CASSLGQGSNQPQHF TGTGCCAGCAGCCTGGGACAGGGGTCCAATCAGCCCCAGCATTTT
many - TRBJ1-5 TRBV6-1 CASRPRKGRNQPQHF TGTGCCAGCAGGCCCCGTAAAGGGCGCAATCAGCCCCAGCATTTT